Below are 32 T cell receptor beta chains sequenced from a single sample in a study of T-cell memory formation after mild COVID-19. TCRdb redid the calling of the 5' RACE reads with MiXCR, one entry per CDR3 protein. The table shows 210,000 or so distinct CDR3 sequences, with around 25% occurring only once. The specimen sequenced was PBMCs or a T cell subset sorted from them (not recorded which). These receptors were collected from an adult woman who had mild COVID-19 (a few samples of this study predate the infection). Cell type and time point are not known.

This chain uses TRBV7-2 with TRBJ1-5; no firm D call. CDR1 is SGHTA and CDR2 is FQGNSA in the germline V gene. This CDR3 contains 13 residues. V was cut by 2 bases and J by 2 bases, with 4 bases left in between. CDR3 DNA: TGTGCCAGCAGCTTATGGGGCAATCAGCCCCAGCATTTT. The encoded protein is CASSLWGNQPQHF.

The genes are TRBV18 and TRBJ1-5, with a weak D call TRBD1 (6 bases). Germline V gene lookup returns CDR1 KGHSH and CDR2 LQKENI. The CDR3 sequence is 13 residues long. V dropped 3 bases and J dropped 5 bases, with 8 bases sitting between them. The CDR3 region is CASSPGQDQPQHF. The DNA for the CDR3 is TGTGCCAGCTCACCGGGACAAGATCAGCCCCAGCATTTT. The full variable domain, its missing parts supplied by reference TRBV18 and TRBJ1-5, is NAGVMQNPRHLVRRRGQEARLRCSPMKGHSHVYWYRQLPEEGLKFMVYLQKENIIDESGMPKERFSAEFPKEGPSILRIQQVVRGDSAAYFCASSPGQDQPQHFGDGTRLSIL.

For the CDR3, the DNA is TGTGCCAGCAGCTTAGATGGCGGGATTACCGGGGCCTACAATGAGCAGTTCTTC. Its protein product is CASSLDGGITGAYNEQFF. The chain recombines TRBV7-6 with TRBJ2-1; possible D gene TRBD2, 6 bases. The CDR3 sequence is 18 residues long. Trimming removed 1 base at V and 2 bases at J, with 18 bases between. The germline gives CDR1 SGHVS, CDR2 FNYEAQ.

This CDR3 reads CASSSRTGGGLVLQYF. The CDR3 DNA is TGTGCCAGCAGCTCCCGCACCGGAGGCGGGTTAGTACTGCAGTACTTC. This chain uses TRBV21-1 with TRBJ2-7; TRBD2, the table's D call, lacks a check against the DNA. TRBV21-1 has pseudogene status. The CDR3 is 16 amino acids.

Regarding this clonotype: This may come from a read error, since a much larger clone is one base off. The chain uses TRBV18 and TRBJ2-7; D unresolved. Germline V gives CDR1 KGHSH, CDR2 LQKENI. The V end was cut by 3 bases, the J end by 0 bases, with 15 bases between. CDR3 size: 16 residues. The CDR3 DNA sequence: TGTGCCAGCTCACCTCTGGCGAGCCCCAGCTCCTACGAGCAGTACTTC. Residues: CASSPLASPSSYEQYF.

This clonotype was counted a few times. The V and J genes are TRBV7-9 and TRBJ2-2; weak D call: TRBD1 (5 bases). V lost 0 bases, J lost 7 bases, and 21 bases lay in between. CDR1 is SEHNR, CDR2 FQNEAQ, per germline (reference sequence). The CDR3 contains 18 residues. The CDR3 loop reads CASSLAQGAQRSVGELFF. CDR3 nucleotides: TGTGCCAGCAGCTTAGCGCAAGGGGCGCAGCGAAGTGTCGGGGAGCTGTTTTTT.

This clonotype has just a few counts. This CDR3 reads CASSWGTGSYNEQFF. CDR3 DNA sequence: TGTGCCAGCAGCTGGGGGACAGGCTCCTACAATGAGCAGTTCTTC. The chain carries TRBV5-6 and TRBJ2-1, with 8 bases identical to TRBD1. Trimming removed 3 bases from V and 0 bases from J; junction bases left unmatched: 2. The CDR3 covers 15 residues. In germline, CDR1 is SGHDT, CDR2 YYEEEE.

This clonotype was recorded a few times. The chain has TRBV10-3 and TRBJ1-1; tentatively, D is TRBD1 (5 bases). Between the trimmed V and J ends, which lost 6 bases and 4 bases, there was a span of 21 bases. This CDR3 region has 16 residues. The germline CDR1 and CDR2 sequences are ENHRY and SYGVKD. The CDR3 DNA sequence: TGTGCCATCAGATCAACAGGAGTCATAACCGGCACTGAAGCTTTCTTT. This gives the protein CAIRSTGVITGTEAFF.

The rearrangement joins TRBV11-2 to TRBJ2-7; TRBD2 matches 14 bases. CDR3 length: 17 residues. Germline trimming cut 3 bases from V and 5 bases from J; bases unmatched to any gene: 9. Germline CDR1 reads SGHAT; CDR2 reads FQNNGV. CDR3 amino acids: CASSFRGTSGSWNEQYF. CDR3 coding DNA: TGTGCCAGCAGCTTTAGAGGGACTAGCGGGAGTTGGAACGAGCAGTACTTC.

This clonotype was picked up a small number of times. An end of the junction differs from the germline gene, which may be a read error. This chain uses TRBV3-1 with TRBJ1-2; no clear D gene. Germline-derived CDR1 and CDR2 are LGHDT and YNNKEL (reference sequence). This CDR3 spans 13 amino acids. CDR3 region: CASSQEIPRTLDF. CDR3 nucleotides: TGTGCCAGCAGCCAAGAAATTCCTCGCACACTTGACTTC.

This clonotype was seen a few times. The chain recombines TRBV7-2 with TRBJ2-3, with D possibly matching TRBD2 (5 bases). The CDR3 spans 14 residues. The germline V gene has CDR1 SGHTA and CDR2 FQGNSA. The V gene lost 2 bases and the J gene lost 4 bases, with 10 bases spanning the gap. DNA for the CDR3: TGTGCCAGCAGCTTACGAGGGAGCTCAGATACGCAGTATTTT. This codes for CASSLRGSSDTQYF.

The CDR3 is CASSLDGVTGRNEQFF. The CDR3 DNA reads TGTGCCAGCAGCTTGGATGGGGTGACGGGACGAAATGAGCAGTTCTTC. The rearrangement links TRBV5-6 to TRBJ2-1; D might be TRBD1 or TRBD2, each matching 5 bases. Germline CDR1 SGHDT, CDR2 YYEEEE. This CDR3 is built from 16 residues. The germline V and J ends were trimmed by 0 bases and 7 bases, with 17 bases remaining between them.

This clonotype was counted only a few times. The chain recombines TRBV7-9 with TRBJ2-7; D might be TRBD1 (6 bases). The CDR3 contains 14 residues. V was clipped by 3 bases and J by 2 bases, with 11 bases between them. Germline assignment: CDR1 SEHNR and CDR2 FQNEAQ (reference sequence). The CDR3 region is CASSFSDRPYEQYF. DNA for the CDR3: TGTGCCAGCAGCTTTAGCGACAGGCCCTACGAGCAGTACTTC.

This clonotype came up a few times. J is TRBJ2-7 and V is TRBV6-1; D is possibly TRBD1 (6 bases). Trimming stripped 7 bases from V and 1 base from J, with 14 bases between. The germline V gene has CDR1 MNHNS and CDR2 SASEGT. CDR3 length: 14 amino acids. CDR3 sequence: CASNAITGSYEQYF. CDR3 coding DNA: TGTGCCAGCAACGCTATTACAGGGTCCTACGAGCAGTACTTC.

The CDR3 region is CASSYSPTSGLTYEQYF. The CDR3 DNA follows: TGTGCCAGCAGTTACAGCCCGACTAGCGGGCTAACCTACGAGCAGTACTTC. This chain links TRBV2 with TRBJ2-7; 10 bases align to TRBD2. The germline gives CDR1 SNHLY, CDR2 FYNNEI. V lost 5 bases and J lost 2; bases outside the gene matches: 12. CDR3 size: 17 residues.

J is TRBJ2-7 and V is TRBV12-3 or TRBV12-4, with 8 positions matching TRBD2. Trimming took 4 bases from V and 8 from J; bases not matched to a gene: 13. This CDR3 has 15 amino acids. CDR3 nucleotide sequence: TGTGCCAGCAGTTCCAACACCGGGACTAGAGACAAGCAGTACTTC. Amino acid sequence: CASSSNTGTRDKQYF.

In this sample, this clonotype turned up a few times. The chain links TRBV19 to TRBJ1-1; D not resolved. The CDR3 spans 13 residues. In germline, CDR1 is LNHDA, CDR2 SQIVND (reference sequence). V lost 9 bases and J lost 0, with 11 bases in between. CDR3 sequence reads: CARPGNMNTEAFF. CDR3 bases: TGTGCCAGGCCTGGGAATATGAACACTGAAGCTTTCTTT.

This rearrangement joins TRBV7-8 to TRBJ2-1; D is undetermined. This CDR3 contains 15 residues. CDR1 SGHVS and CDR2 FQNEAQ come from the germline V gene. V was trimmed by 8 bases and J by 2 bases, leaving 16 bases between them. CDR3 sequence: CASVPPNEPYNEQFF. The CDR3 DNA reads TGTGCCAGCGTTCCCCCTAACGAGCCCTACAATGAGCAGTTCTTC.

V and J are TRBV5-1 and TRBJ2-1; D is ambiguous. This CDR3 has 14 amino acids. V was shortened by 0 bases and J by 6 bases, with 10 bases between the two germline ends. The germline V gene has CDR1 SGHRS and CDR2 YFSETQ. CDR3 in amino acids: CASSLDTVTNEQFF. CDR3 nucleotides: TGCGCCAGCAGCTTGGATACCGTCACCAATGAGCAGTTCTTC.

This clonotype turned up a few times. The chain uses TRBV24-1 and TRBJ2-3; D gene ambiguous. Trimming took off 3 bases at V and 1 base at J, with 10 bases between the two ends. From germline, CDR1 is KGHDR and CDR2 SFDVKD. The length of the CDR3 is 15 residues. DNA of the CDR3: TGTGCCACCAGTGATCCTCACCACGGCACAGATACGCAGTATTTT. Its protein product is CATSDPHHGTDTQYF.

The V gene is TRBV6-2 or TRBV6-3, the J gene TRBJ1-5; D is undetermined. Trimming cost V 8 bases and J 2 bases, with 16 bases left between them. This CDR3 comprises 15 residues. Per germline, CDR1 MNHEY and CDR2 SVGEGT. DNA for the CDR3: TGTGCCAGCGCCTTCAGCGCCTGGGGCAATCAGCCCCAGCATTTT. Translating gives CASAFSAWGNQPQHF.

As for this clonotype: A much bigger clone sits one base away, suggesting this may be a read error. The conserved phenylalanine or tryptophan is not found at the CDR3 terminus, so this likely reflects a read error. The chain uses TRBV7-2 and TRBJ1-1; 7 nucleotides agree with TRBD1. The CDR3 has 14 residues. From germline, CDR1 is SGHTA and CDR2 FQGNSA. Trimming cost V 4 bases and J 10 bases; bases outside gene matches: 12. The CDR3 sequence is CASSSPTGEGGAFI. CDR3 coding DNA: TGTGCCAGCAGCTCCCCCACAGGGGAAGGGGGAGCTTTCATT.

This clonotype was recorded a few times. This rearrangement joins TRBV11-1 to TRBJ2-1; weak D call: TRBD2 (5 bases). Germline V CDR1 and CDR2: SGHAT, FQDESV (reference sequence). Trimming left V 4 bases short and J 6 bases short, with 16 bases between. The length of the CDR3 is 15 residues. For the CDR3, the DNA is TGTGCCAGCAGCTCGAGATCCGACTATGGCAATGAGCAGTTCTTC. This codes for CASSSRSDYGNEQFF. Full variable domain (remainder filled in from reference TRBV11-1 and TRBJ2-1): EAEVAQSPRYKITEKSQAVAFWCDPISGHATLYWYRQILGQGPELLVQFQDESVVDDSQLPKDRFSAERLKGVDSTLKIQPAELGDSAMYLCASSSRSDYGNEQFFGPGTRLTVL.

The CDR3 spells CSASGVGRYYNEQFF. CDR3 coding DNA: TGCAGTGCTAGCGGGGTGGGACGGTACTACAATGAGCAGTTCTTC. The chain combines TRBV20-1 with TRBJ2-1, with D perhaps assigned TRBD1 or TRBD2 (5 bases each). CDR3 length: 15 amino acids. With 3 bases removed from V and 3 bases from J, the gap between germline ends came to 15 bases. Germline CDR1 DFQATT, CDR2 SNEGSKA (reference sequence).

The chain has TRBV5-1 and TRBJ1-1; 9 bases agree with TRBD1. This CDR3 has 12 residues. The germline V gene encodes CDR1 SGHRS and CDR2 YFSETQ. The junction had 5 bases not matched to a gene; V was cut back by 8 bases and J by 6 bases. The CDR3 sequence is CASGTGNAEAFF. The CDR3 coding sequence is TGCGCCAGTGGGACAGGGAATGCTGAAGCTTTCTTT. The full variable domain, with the rest looked up from reference TRBV5-1 and TRBJ1-1, is KAGVTQTPRYLIKTRGQQVTLSCSPISGHRSVSWYQQTPGQGLQFLFEYFSETQRNKGNFPGRFSGRQFSNSRSEMNVSTLELGDSALYLCASGTGNAEAFFGQGTRLTVV.

The chain couples TRBV5-6 to TRBJ2-1; a weak D match, TRBD1 (6 bases). V was shortened by 0 bases and J by 5 bases, with 12 bases between the two germline ends. CDR1 and CDR2 from the germline V gene are SGHDT and YYEEEE. CDR3 length equals 15 residues. CDR3: CASSLAGALDNEQFF. DNA of the CDR3: TGTGCCAGCAGCTTGGCAGGGGCTTTAGACAATGAGCAGTTCTTC.

The DNA for the CDR3 is TGCAGTGCTAGAGATCCCTCGGGCTACACCTTC. As protein: CSARDPSGYTF. The chain joins TRBV20-1 to TRBJ1-2, with D uncertain. The CDR3 is made up of 11 amino acids. Trimming shortened V by 0 bases and J by 8 bases, and 7 bases separated the two germline ends. From germline, CDR1 is DFQATT and CDR2 SNEGSKA (reference sequence).

The V call is TRBV18, the J call TRBJ2-7; D is unclear. CDR3 length: 13 amino acids. V lost 0 bases and J lost 4, with 7 bases in between. The germline CDR1 and CDR2 sequences are KGHSH and LQKENI. This chain's CDR3 is CASSPPLGYEQYF. For the CDR3, the DNA is TGTGCCAGCTCACCACCGCTAGGGTACGAGCAGTACTTC.

DNA of the CDR3: TGCGCCAGCAGCCAATACACTAGTGGGCTAGCGGGATCGGTCGAGCAGTACTTC. This sequence encodes CASSQYTSGLAGSVEQYF. The chain joins TRBV4-1 to TRBJ2-7; 9 bases line up with TRBD2. The CDR3 has 18 residues. Germline V gives CDR1 MGHRA, CDR2 YSYEKL. V dropped 2 bases and J dropped 6; count of bases not matched to a gene: 17.

To note about this clonotype: An end of the junction does not agree with germline; a read error may underlie this. The chain couples TRBV6-2 or TRBV6-3 to TRBJ2-7; perhaps TRBD1 as D (5 bases). The CDR3 spans 13 residues. CDR1 is MNHEY and CDR2 is SVGEGT in the germline V gene. The CDR3 nucleotides read TGTGCCAGCAGTCAAGGACACGTCTACGAGAAGTACTTC. Translation: CASSQGHVYEKYF.

The V gene is TRBV29-1, the J gene TRBJ1-5, with D perhaps TRBD1 (5 bases). CDR1 and CDR2 from the germline V gene are SQVTM and ANQGSEA. This CDR3 is built from 14 residues. Trimming removed 4 bases from V and 3 bases from J, with 13 bases in between. In nucleotides, the CDR3 is TGCAGCGTTGCAACCCCGGGGCTCAATCAGCCCCAGCATTTT. Protein: CSVATPGLNQPQHF. Filled out from reference TRBV29-1 and TRBJ1-5, the complete variable domain reads SAVISQKPSRDICQRGTSLTIQCQVDSQVTMMFWYRQQPGQSLTLIATANQGSEATYESGFVIDKFPISRPNLTFSTLTVSNMSPEDSSIYLCSVATPGLNQPQHFGDGTRLSIL.

The chain is built from TRBV5-5 and TRBJ1-6; D perhaps matches TRBD1 (5 bases). Germline CDR1 reads SGHKS; CDR2 reads YYEKEE (reference sequence). The CDR3 is 14 amino acids. V was trimmed by 6 bases and J by 9 bases, leaving 16 bases between them. The chain's CDR3 is CASNQLRDGSPLHF. The CDR3 coding sequence is TGTGCCAGCAACCAACTAAGGGACGGTTCACCCCTCCACTTT.